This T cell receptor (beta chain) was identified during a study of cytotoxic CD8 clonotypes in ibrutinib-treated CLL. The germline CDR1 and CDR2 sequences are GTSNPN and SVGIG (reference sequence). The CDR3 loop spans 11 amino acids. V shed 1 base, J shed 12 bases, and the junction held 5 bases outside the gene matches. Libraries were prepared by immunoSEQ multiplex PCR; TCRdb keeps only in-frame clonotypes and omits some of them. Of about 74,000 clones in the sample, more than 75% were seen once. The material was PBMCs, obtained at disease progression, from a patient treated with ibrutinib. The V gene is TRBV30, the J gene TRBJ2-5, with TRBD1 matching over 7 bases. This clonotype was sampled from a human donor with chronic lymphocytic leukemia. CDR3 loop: CAWSGQQGEYF. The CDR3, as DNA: TGTGCCTGGAGTGGTCAGCAGGGGGAGTACTTC.